These 19 T cell receptor beta chains were all obtained from the same sample, sequenced in a study of shared clonotypes between healthy human individuals. The data were produced by immunoSEQ multiplex PCR, yet TCRdb's version contains in-frame clones alone and is incomplete. Found here are roughly 1,100,000 clones, under 80% of them singletons; the top ten hold 1.4%. The sample consisted of memory CD4+ T cells sorted from blood. The subset here: CD45RA-negative fraction. The receptors were sampled from a man aged 18 to 30 in good health.

The rearrangement links TRBV2 to TRBJ1-6; D gene uncertain. V dropped 7 bases and J dropped 7 bases, with 17 bases sitting between them. Germline lookup yields CDR1 SNHLY and CDR2 FYNNEI. This CDR3 has 15 residues. The chain's CDR3 is CASTAVPNLNSPLHF. For the CDR3, the DNA is TGTGCCAGCACCGCGGTCCCTAACCTCAATTCACCCCTCCACTTT.

The chain links TRBV30 to TRBJ1-2, with a possible D match to TRBD1 (6 bases). Between the trimmed V and J ends, which lost 3 bases and 2 bases, there was a span of 22 bases. Per germline, CDR1 GTSNPN and CDR2 SVGIG (reference sequence). The CDR3 runs 17 residues. CDR3 DNA sequence: TGTGCCTGGAGAAAAACCGGGACACGGAACTCGAACTATGGCTACACCTTC. It translates to CAWRKTGTRNSNYGYTF.

This clone was seen a handful of times. J is TRBJ1-2 and V is TRBV30, with D unclear. Germline values: CDR1 GTSNPN, CDR2 SVGIG (reference sequence). The V gene lost 3 bases and the J gene lost 2 bases, with 10 bases spanning the gap. The CDR3 is 13 amino acids. In nucleotides, the CDR3 is TGTGCCTGGAGGGGAGGGTCCAACTATGGCTACACCTTC. It specifies CAWRGGSNYGYTF.

V and J are TRBV27 and TRBJ2-3, with 7 bases identical to TRBD1. In germline, CDR1 is MNHEY, CDR2 SMNVEV (reference sequence). J lost 4 bases, V lost 3 bases, and 7 bases had no gene match. The CDR3 is 15 amino acids. The CDR3 region has the DNA TGTGCCAGCAGTTTCAGAGGGGGCGCATCAGATACGCAGTATTTT. The encoded protein is CASSFRGGASDTQYF.

Here the CDR3 reads CASSLDFGGGRNEQFF. CDR3 DNA: TGTGCCAGCAGCTTGGACTTCGGGGGCGGGAGAAATGAGCAGTTCTTC. This chain uses TRBV7-2 with TRBJ2-1; tentatively, D is TRBD2 (7 bases). The CDR3 extends over 16 amino acids. V was shortened by 3 bases and J by 7 bases, with 19 bases between the two germline ends. The germline gives CDR1 SGHTA, CDR2 FQGNSA.

CDR3 region: CASRLTGANTEAFF. The CDR3 DNA reads as TGCGCCAGCAGGCTGACAGGGGCGAACACTGAAGCTTTCTTT. The chain combines TRBV10-2 with TRBJ1-1, with 8 positions matching TRBD1. This CDR3 contains 14 residues. With 6 bases clipped from V and 1 base from J, the junction kept 4 bases outside the gene matches. Germline CDR1 and CDR2: WSHSY and SAAADI.

With respect to this clone: This CDR3 is also generated by other DNA sequences in the sample. The rearrangement joins TRBV5-4 to TRBJ2-7; 10 nucleotides line up with TRBD1. Trimming cost V 4 bases and J 3 bases; bases outside gene matches: 4. Germline CDR1 SGHNT, CDR2 YYREEE (reference sequence). The CDR3 length is 14 residues. The DNA of the CDR3 is TGTGCCAGCAGCCAAGACAGGGGGCTCTACGAGCAGTACTTC. It codes for CASSQDRGLYEQYF.

On this clone: Other DNA sequences in the same sample also yield this CDR3. J is TRBJ2-7 and V is TRBV25-1; 11 nucleotides line up with TRBD1. CDR1 is MGHDK, CDR2 SYGVNS, per germline. The CDR3 totals 14 residues. Trimming cost V 7 bases and J 7 bases; bases outside gene matches: 9. This CDR3 is CASTSGQGAREQYF. In DNA, the CDR3 is TGTGCCAGCACATCTGGACAGGGGGCGAGGGAGCAGTACTTC.

The CDR3: CASSEFRHQETQYF. The CDR3, as DNA: TGTGCCAGCAGTGAATTTCGCCACCAAGAGACCCAGTACTTC. The genes are TRBV25-1 and TRBJ2-5; D ambiguous. Trimming shortened V by 1 base and J by 0 bases, and 6 bases separated the two germline ends. Looked up from germline, CDR1 is MGHDK and CDR2 is SYGVNS. CDR3 length: 14 amino acids.

The chain carries TRBV7-9 and TRBJ1-1, with unresolved D. From germline, CDR1 is SEHNR and CDR2 FQNEAQ (reference sequence). The CDR3 is 15 amino acids. The V end was cut by 2 bases, the J end by 1 base, with 11 bases between. For the CDR3, the DNA is TGTGCCAGCAGCTTAATTTTCTCCGGGAACACTGAAGCTTTCTTT. It translates to CASSLIFSGNTEAFF.

This clone came up a few times. The V call is TRBV19, the J call TRBJ2-7, with 7 positions matching TRBD1. This CDR3 region has 13 residues. In germline, CDR1 is LNHDA, CDR2 SQIVND (reference sequence). V shed 5 bases and J 8 bases; nucleotides not matched to a gene: 9. The CDR3 DNA follows: TGTGCCAGTAGTCCCCGGGACAGTCAAAAGCAGTACTTC. Translation: CASSPRDSQKQYF.

The rearrangement uses TRBV5-6 and TRBJ2-7; a possible D gene is TRBD1 (6 bases). The V end lost 0 bases, the J end lost 2 bases, and 12 bases lay between the germline ends. Germline CDR1 and CDR2: SGHDT and YYEEEE. The CDR3 is 15 amino acids. This CDR3 reads CASSLVRDTTYEQYF. The DNA for the CDR3 is TGTGCCAGCAGCTTGGTACGGGACACCACCTACGAGCAGTACTTC.

The chain combines TRBV5-1 with TRBJ1-1; D is uncertain. The V end lost 6 bases, the J end lost 5 bases, and 20 bases lay between the germline ends. The germline gives CDR1 SGHRS, CDR2 YFSETQ. The CDR3 extends over 15 amino acids. For the CDR3, the DNA is TGCGCCAGCACCCCCTTCGACAACCTAGGGACTGAAGCTTTCTTT. Encoded protein: CASTPFDNLGTEAFF. The full variable domain, completed using reference TRBV5-1 and TRBJ1-1, is KAGVTQTPRYLIKTRGQQVTLSCSPISGHRSVSWYQQTPGQGLQFLFEYFSETQRNKGNFPGRFSGRQFSNSRSEMNVSTLELGDSALYLCASTPFDNLGTEAFFGQGTRLTVV.

V usage is TRBV2 and J usage is TRBJ1-3; possibly TRBD1 for D (6 bases). V was cut by 5 bases and J by 0 bases, with 14 bases left in between. The CDR3 is 16 residues long. Looked up from germline, CDR1 is SNHLY and CDR2 is FYNNEI. CDR3 sequence (DNA): TGTGCCAGCAGTACAGGGCCTTCTTACTCTGGAAACACCATATATTTT. This encodes CASSTGPSYSGNTIYF.

The rearrangement joins TRBV9 to TRBJ2-5, with TRBD2 identical over 10 bases. The ends lost 0 bases at V and 5 bases at J; junction bases unmatched: 4. Per the germline V gene, CDR1 is SGDLS and CDR2 is YYNGEE. The CDR3 spans 15 residues. CDR3 sequence (DNA): TGTGCCAGCAGCGTAGAAGCGGGGGGGCACGAGACCCAGTACTTC. Amino acid sequence: CASSVEAGGHETQYF. The full variable domain, its missing parts supplied by reference TRBV9 and TRBJ2-5, is DSGVTQTPKHLITATGQRVTLRCSPRSGDLSVYWYQQSLDQGLQFLIQYYNGEERAKGNILERFSAQQFPDLHSELNLSSLELGDSALYFCASSVEAGGHETQYFGPGTRLLVL.

CDR3 sequence: CASSQDLTNTQFF. The CDR3 bases are TGCGCCAGCAGCCAAGACCTCACCAACACGCAGTTCTTC. The V and J genes are TRBV4-3 and TRBJ2-1; D not resolved. The CDR3 is made up of 13 amino acids. Germline V CDR1 and CDR2: LGHNA, YSLEER. V lost 0 bases and J 12 bases, leaving 12 bases between the germline ends.

This clone turned up a few times. A read error may account for a junction end that differs from germline. V is TRBV6-1 and J is TRBJ2-7, with D unresolved. The CDR3 runs to 13 residues. CDR1 and CDR2 (germline): MNHNS, SASEGT. The CDR3 reads CASGVITARLGDF. CDR3 coding DNA: TGTGCCAGCGGTGTCATTACAGCACGCTTGGGTGACTTC.

Remarks on this clone: The sample has other DNA sequences that encode this CDR3 too. The J gene is TRBJ1-3, the V gene TRBV7-6; the D is unclear. Germline values: CDR1 SGHVS, CDR2 FNYEAQ. The V end was cut by 1 base, the J end by 4 bases, with 5 bases between. The CDR3 length is 13 residues. In DNA form, the CDR3 reads TGTGCCAGCAGCTTAGGAGCCGGAAACACCATATATTTT. It translates to CASSLGAGNTIYF.

Comment on this clone: The sample carries other DNA sequences with the same CDR3. The genes are TRBV18 and TRBJ2-7; D remains ambiguous. V was trimmed by 3 bases and J by 2 bases, leaving 8 bases between them. The length of the CDR3 is 13 residues. Germline CDR1 reads KGHSH; CDR2 reads LQKENI. The CDR3 sequence is CASSPRPAYEQYF. CDR3 nucleotide sequence: TGTGCCAGCTCACCCCGGCCGGCCTACGAGCAGTACTTC.